This TCR beta chain originates from a study of blood T cell repertoires in COVID-19. Study as a whole: Samples of COVID-19 (acute and convalescent) were obtained from the United States, Italy and Spain.

This CDR3 contains 16 residues. Germline V CDR1 and CDR2: SGHDT, YYEEEE. V was pared by 2 bases and J by 1 base, with 4 bases of the junction left unmatched. Assay: immunoSEQ multiplex PCR; the TCRdb copy retains only in-frame clones and omits some. The repertoire holds around 100,000 clones, with over 65% as singletons. The chain employs TRBV5-6 and TRBJ1-1; TRBD1 agrees at 11 bases. Sequencing was done on a sample of peripheral blood. This TCR came from a human donor in a cohort sampled during active COVID-19. CDR3 sequence: CASSFGQGAKNTEAFF. CDR3 nucleotide sequence: TGTGCCAGCAGCTTCGGACAGGGGGCCAAGAACACTGAAGCTTTCTTT.